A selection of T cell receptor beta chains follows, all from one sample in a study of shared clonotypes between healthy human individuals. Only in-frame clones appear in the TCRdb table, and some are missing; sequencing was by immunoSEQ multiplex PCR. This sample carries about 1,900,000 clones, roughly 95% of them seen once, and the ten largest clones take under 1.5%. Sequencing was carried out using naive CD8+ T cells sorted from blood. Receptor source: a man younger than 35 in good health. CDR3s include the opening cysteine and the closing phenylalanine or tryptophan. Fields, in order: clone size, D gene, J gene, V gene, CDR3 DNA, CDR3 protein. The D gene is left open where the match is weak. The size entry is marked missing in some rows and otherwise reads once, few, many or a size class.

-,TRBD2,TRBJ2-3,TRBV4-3,TGCGCCAGCAGCCAAGATCGAGTAGCGGGCCCAGATACGCAGTATTTT,CASSQDRVAGPDTQYF
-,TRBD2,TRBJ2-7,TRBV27,TGTGCCAGCAGTCCTCTCCTTGGACTAGCGAGGGAGCAGTACTTC,CASSPLLGLAREQYF
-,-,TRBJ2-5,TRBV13,TGTGCCAGCAGTTCCGGGGTCCAAGCCGAGTACTTC,CASSSGVQAEYF
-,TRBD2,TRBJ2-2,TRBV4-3,TGCGCCAGCAGCCAAGATATCCCACTAGCGGACTCCGGGGAGCTGTTTTTT,CASSQDIPLADSGELFF
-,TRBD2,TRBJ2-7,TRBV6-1,TGTGCCAGCAGCGAAGCAGGACTAGTTTTCGACGAGCAGTACTTC,CASSEAGLVFDEQYF
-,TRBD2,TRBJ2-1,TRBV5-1,TGCGCCAGCACCGAGGCGGGGCTAGCGGTATACAATGAGCAGTTCTTC,CASTEAGLAVYNEQFF
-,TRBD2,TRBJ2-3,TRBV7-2,TGTGCCAGCAGCTTAACTACTAGCGGGAGGGAAAGCACAGATACGCAGTATTTT,CASSLTTSGRESTDTQYF
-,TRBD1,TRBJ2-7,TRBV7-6,TGTGCCAGCAGCGACAGGGGCCACGAGCAGTACTTC,CASSDRGHEQYF
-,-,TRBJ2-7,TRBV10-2,TGCGCCACGCACGGCGAAAACAGCTACGAGCAGTACTTC,CATHGENSYEQYF
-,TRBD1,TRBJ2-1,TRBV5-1,TGCGCCAGCAGCAATCAAGGACAGGGACCGTTGGATGAGCAGTTCTTC,CASSNQGQGPLDEQFF
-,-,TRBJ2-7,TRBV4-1,TGCGCCAGCAGCCCACCCGGAGGGCCCATCTACGAGCAGTACTTC,CASSPPGGPIYEQYF
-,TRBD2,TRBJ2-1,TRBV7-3,TGTGCCAGCAGTCCTAGCGGGGGGTTAAACAATGAGCAGTTCTTC,CASSPSGGLNNEQFF
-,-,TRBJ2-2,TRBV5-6,TGTGCCAGCAGCCCGGAGACGGGAACAACGAGCGGGGAGCTGTTTTTT,CASSPETGTTSGELFF
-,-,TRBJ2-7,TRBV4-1,TGCGCCAGCAGCCAAGGAGTTAGCGGCGAGCAGTACTTC,CASSQGVSGEQYF
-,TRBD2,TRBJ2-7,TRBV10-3,TGTGCCGTTTATAGCGGGAGGGGCTACGAGCAGTACTTC,CAVYSGRGYEQYF
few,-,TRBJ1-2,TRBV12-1,TGTGCCAGCGGAACTTGTGGACCGGGACAGCAGGACTATGGCTACACCTTC,CASGTCGPGQQDYGYTF
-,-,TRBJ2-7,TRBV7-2,TGTGCCAGCAGCTTAGGCGGGCCACCCTACGAGCAGTACTTC,CASSLGGPPYEQYF
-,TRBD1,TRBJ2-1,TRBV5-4,TGTGCCAGCAGCCCGGGACAGGGGATGGGTGAGCAGTTCTTC,CASSPGQGMGEQFF
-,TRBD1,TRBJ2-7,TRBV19,TGTGCCTCCAGGACAGGCGGAGACGAGCAGTACTTC,CASRTGGDEQYF
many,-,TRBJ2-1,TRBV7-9,TGTGCCAGCAGCTTAGGGGTGGGTGAGCAGTTCTTC,CASSLGVGEQFF
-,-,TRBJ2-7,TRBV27,TGTGCCAGCAGTCCCCCTTCTCGTAGGGGCGAGCAGTACTTC,CASSPPSRRGEQYF
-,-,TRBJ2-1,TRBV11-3,TGTGCCAGCAGCTTGGGGACTGCCTACAATGAGCAGTTCTTC,CASSLGTAYNEQFF
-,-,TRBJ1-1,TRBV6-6,TGTGCCAGCAGTTATGAGGTAGGGGGTGAAGCTTTCTTT,CASSYEVGGEAFF
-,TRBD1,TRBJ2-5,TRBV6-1,TGTGCCAGCAGTGAATTTGGGACAGGGTTGGGCCTAGAGACCCAGTACTTC,CASSEFGTGLGLETQYF
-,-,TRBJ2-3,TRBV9,TGTGCCAGCTCCCATGGGGATCCAGATACGCAGTATTTT,CASSHGDPDTQYF
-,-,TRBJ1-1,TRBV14,TGTGCCAGCAGCCAAGAGGCAGGGCAGAACACTGAAGCTTTCTTT,CASSQEAGQNTEAFF
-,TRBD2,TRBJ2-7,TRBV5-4,TGTGCCAGCAGCTTAAATGGCGGGAGCCCCTCCTACGAGCAGTACTTC,CASSLNGGSPSYEQYF
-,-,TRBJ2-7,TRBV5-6,TGTGCCAGCAGCTCGGCCACCTACGAGCAGTACTTC,CASSSATYEQYF
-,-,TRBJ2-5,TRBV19,TGTGCCAGTAGTGGATTGGGGCCTCCGCAAGAGACCCAGTACTTC,CASSGLGPPQETQYF
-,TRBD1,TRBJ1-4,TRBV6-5,TGTGCCAGCAGGGACAGGCGCTCGGAAAAACTGTTTTTT,CASRDRRSEKLFF
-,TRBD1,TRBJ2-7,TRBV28,TGTGCCAGCAGTTACAGGGGGCAGACCTCCTACGAGCAGTACTTC,CASSYRGQTSYEQYF
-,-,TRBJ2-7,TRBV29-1,TGCAGCGTTGAAAAACAAGGACAGACCTACGAGCAGTACTTC,CSVEKQGQTYEQYF
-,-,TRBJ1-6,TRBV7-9,TGTGCCAGCAGCGCCGATACTTCACCCCTCCACTTT,CASSADTSPLHF
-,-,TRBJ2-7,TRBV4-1,TGCGCCAGCAGCCAAGATGAGTACGAGCAGTACTTC,CASSQDEYEQYF
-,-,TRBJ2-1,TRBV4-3,TGCGCCAGCAGCCCCCCGGGGCTCGATGAGCAGTTCTTC,CASSPPGLDEQFF
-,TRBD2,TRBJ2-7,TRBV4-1,TGCGCCAGCAGCCGCCAAGATGGGGCTAGCGGGGCGTACGAGCAGTACTTC,CASSRQDGASGAYEQYF
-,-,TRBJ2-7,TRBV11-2,TGTGCCAGCAGCCAGGTGGAGCAGTACTTC,CASSQVEQYF
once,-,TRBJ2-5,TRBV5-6,TGTGCCAGCAGACTAGCCGGAGAGACCCAGTACTTC,CASRLAGETQYF
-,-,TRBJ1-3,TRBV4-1,TGCGCCAGCAGCCAGCGCACCCTTAGCTCTGGAAACACCATATATTTT,CASSQRTLSSGNTIYF
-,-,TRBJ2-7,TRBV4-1,TGCGCCAGCAGCCAAGAGAAAGGCCAGGGGATTGCCTACGAGCAGTACTTC,CASSQEKGQGIAYEQYF
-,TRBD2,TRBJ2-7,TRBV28,TGTGCCAGCAGTTTTCAACCAGTGGGGGGGTCCTACGAGCAGTACTTC,CASSFQPVGGSYEQYF
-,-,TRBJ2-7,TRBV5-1,TGCGCCAGCAGCCCCTCCGGGTCTGACGAGCAGTACTTC,CASSPSGSDEQYF
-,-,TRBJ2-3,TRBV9,TGTGCCAGCAGCGTAGTTGGGGGGTCGGATACGCAGTATTTT,CASSVVGGSDTQYF
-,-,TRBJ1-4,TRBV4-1,TGCGCCAGCAGCCAAGTAGGGGGGACTAATGAAAAACTGTTTTTT,CASSQVGGTNEKLFF
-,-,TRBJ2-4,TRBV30,TGTGCCTGTATGGACTGGGACAAAAACATTCAGTACTTC,CACMDWDKNIQYF
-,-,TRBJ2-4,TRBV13,TGTGCCAGCAGCGGAGGAGGGACAAAAAACATTCAGTACTTC,CASSGGGTKNIQYF
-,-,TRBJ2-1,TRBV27,TGTGCCAGCAGTTTGGTCGGGGCCCACAATGAGCAGTTCTTC,CASSLVGAHNEQFF
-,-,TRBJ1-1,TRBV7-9,TGTGCCAGCAGTCCCGACTGGCGGGGGATGAACACTGAAGCTTTCTTT,CASSPDWRGMNTEAFF
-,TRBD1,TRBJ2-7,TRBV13,TGTGCCAGCAGACCCCCTCACAGGGGGCACGAGCAGTACTTC,CASRPPHRGHEQYF
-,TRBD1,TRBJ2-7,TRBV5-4,TGTGCCAGCAGCTCAACAGGGGACGAGCAGTACTTC,CASSSTGDEQYF
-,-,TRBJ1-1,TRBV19,TGTGCCAGTAGTATCCCCGCTTTAGGGCAGAACACTGAAGCTTTCTTT,CASSIPALGQNTEAFF
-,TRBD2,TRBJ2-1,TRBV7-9,TGTGCCAGCAGCCTGGGACTAGCGGGGTCTTTTGGGAATGAGCAGTTCTTC,CASSLGLAGSFGNEQFF
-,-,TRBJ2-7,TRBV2,TGTGCCAGCAGTGTTGACAGTCTCACCTCCTACGAGCAGTACTTC,CASSVDSLTSYEQYF
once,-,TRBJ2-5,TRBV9,TGTGCCAGCAGCGCCCTCCATGGGAGTGGGGAGACCCAGTACTTC,CASSALHGSGETQYF